Listed below are T cell receptor beta chains from one sample, sequenced in a study of CD8 T cells in ankylosing spondylitis. TCRdb re-called the 5' RACE reads through MiXCR, storing one row per CDR3 protein. Of 250,000 to 400,000 distinct CDR3 sequences in the sample, 11% were seen once. The sample comprised blood, either unsorted or a sorted T cell fraction (not recorded which). These receptors all stem from a female donor with ankylosing spondylitis or in good health (not recorded which). The CDR3 runs from the conserved cysteine through the conserved F or W. A D gene is named only where the DNA matches it firmly. Clone size appears in some rows only: once, few, many, or a class for an expanded clone.

clone_size | j_call | d_call | v_call | cdr3_aa | cdr3_nt
- | TRBJ1-5 | - | TRBV5-1 | CASSLLGVANQPQHF | TGCGCCAGCAGCTTGTTGGGGGTAGCGAATCAGCCCCAGCATTTT
many | TRBJ1-5 | TRBD1 | TRBV10-3 | CAISTGTGSDQPQHF | TGTGCCATCAGTACCGGGACAGGGTCGGATCAGCCCCAGCATTTT
many | TRBJ1-6 | - | TRBV7-7 | CASGSSYNSPLHF | TGTGCCAGCGGGAGCTCCTATAATTCACCCCTCCACTTT
few | TRBJ2-1 | TRBD1 | TRBV3-1 | CASSQGEGQGAYNEQFF | TGTGCCAGCAGCCAAGGGGAAGGACAGGGGGCCTACAATGAGCAGTTCTTC
many | TRBJ2-7 | - | TRBV12-3/TRBV12-4 | CASSSAGSFSYEQYF | TGTGCCAGCAGTAGTGCCGGCTCGTTCTCCTACGAGCAGTACTTC
many | TRBJ1-5 | - | TRBV5-1 | CASSLERGQPQHF | TGCGCCAGCAGCCTGGAACGGGGGCAGCCCCAGCATTTT
- | TRBJ2-1 | TRBD2 | TRBV18 | CASSPRTSGVGLPVNEQFF | TGTGCCAGCTCACCAAGGACTAGCGGGGTTGGCCTGCCAGTGAATGAGCAGTTCTTC
many | TRBJ1-2 | - | TRBV12-3/TRBV12-4 | CASSLMKGGYGYTF | TGTGCCAGCAGTTTAATGAAGGGCGGCTATGGCTACACCTTC
many | TRBJ2-3 | - | TRBV20-1 | CSASSNNPTDTQYF | TGCAGTGCTAGTAGTAACAACCCCACAGATACGCAGTATTTT
few | TRBJ2-4 | - | TRBV12-3/TRBV12-4 | CASSSAKNIQYF | TGTGCCAGCAGTTCCGCCAAAAACATTCAGTACTTC
many | TRBJ2-7 | - | TRBV12-3/TRBV12-4 | CASRYGASYEQYF | TGTGCCAGCAGGTACGGAGCGTCCTACGAGCAGTACTTC
many | TRBJ2-1 | - | TRBV5-1 | CASSLEPQSNEQFF | TGCGCCAGCAGCTTGGAGCCCCAGAGCAATGAGCAGTTCTTC
many | TRBJ1-2 | TRBD1 | TRBV20-1 | CSASGGAGGNGYTF | TGCAGTGCTAGTGGGGGGGCAGGGGGCAATGGCTACACCTTC
- | TRBJ2-7 | - | TRBV4-2 | CASSQHTGGVYYEQYF | TGTGCCAGCAGCCAACACACCGGCGGGGTTTATTACGAGCAGTACTTC
few | TRBJ2-3 | - | TRBV7-2 | CASSPRRGLDTQYF | TGTGCCAGCAGCCCACGGAGGGGGCTAGATACGCAGTATTTT
many | TRBJ1-5 | - | TRBV12-3/TRBV12-4 | CASSSTGVSNQPQHF | TGTGCCAGCAGTTCGACAGGTGTTAGCAATCAGCCCCAGCATTTT
many | TRBJ2-2 | TRBD2 | TRBV5-1 | CASGGLAANTGELFF | TGCGCCAGCGGGGGACTAGCGGCGAACACCGGGGAGCTGTTTTTT
many | TRBJ2-1 | TRBD2 | TRBV20-1 | CSAVRAGGPRNEQFF | TGCAGTGCTGTTCGAGCGGGAGGGCCGAGGAATGAGCAGTTCTTC
- | TRBJ1-5 | - | TRBV27 | CANQTLRDILNNSNQPQHF | TGTGCCAACCAGACCCTGAGAGACATCCTCAACAATAGCAATCAGCCCCAGCATTTT
many | TRBJ2-1 | - | TRBV6-1 | CASMKGDPAYNEQFF | TGTGCCAGCATGAAGGGGGACCCGGCCTACAATGAGCAGTTCTTC
many | TRBJ2-7 | TRBD1 | TRBV11-2 | CASSTGQVYEQYF | TGTGCCAGCAGCACAGGACAGGTCTACGAGCAGTACTTC
many | TRBJ2-2 | - | TRBV7-9 | CASSLQRGANTGELFF | TGTGCCAGCAGCTTACAAAGGGGCGCGAACACCGGGGAGCTGTTTTTT
many | TRBJ2-6 | - | TRBV6-1 | CASSEALGFTSSSGANVLTF | TGTGCCAGCAGTGAAGCGCTCGGCTTTACATCCTCCTCTGGGGCCAACGTCCTGACTTTC
many | TRBJ2-2 | - | TRBV27 | CASRLLNQGTGELFF | TGTGCCAGCAGGCTACTGAATCAGGGTACCGGGGAGCTGTTTTTT
few | TRBJ1-2 | - | TRBV11-2 | CASSTTGSYGYTF | TGTGCCAGCAGCACAACAGGGAGCTATGGCTACACCTTC
- | TRBJ2-7 | TRBD2 | TRBV7-2 | CASSLGGAGGPYEQYF | TGTGCCAGCAGCTTAGGGGGAGCGGGAGGGCCCTACGAGCAGTACTTC
many | TRBJ1-5 | - | TRBV12-3/TRBV12-4 | CASSLDYGQPQHF | TGTGCCAGCAGTTTAGATTATGGTCAGCCCCAGCATTTT
- | TRBJ2-1 | TRBD2 | TRBV20-1 | CSAPGGANSYNEQFF | TGCAGTGCCCCGGGGGGGGCGAACTCCTACAATGAGCAGTTCTTC
few | TRBJ2-7 | TRBD2 | TRBV6-2/TRBV6-3 | CASISAPGLAGDHEQYF | TGTGCCAGCATCTCTGCACCGGGACTAGCGGGAGACCACGAGCAGTACTTC
many | TRBJ2-3 | - | TRBV4-3 | CASSQDTGPTDTQYF | TGCGCCAGCAGCCAAGATACCGGTCCTACAGATACGCAGTATTTT
many | TRBJ2-4 | - | TRBV28 | CASSLSYREDIQYF | TGTGCCAGCAGTTTATCGTACAGGGAGGACATTCAGTACTTC
few | TRBJ2-7 | - | TRBV7-8 | CASSLVGIDYEQYF | TGTGCCAGCAGCTTGGTGGGGATAGACTACGAGCAGTACTTC
many | TRBJ2-3 | - | TRBV15 | CATSRTDTQYF | TGTGCCACCAGCAGGACGGATACGCAGTATTTT
many | TRBJ2-1 | TRBD2 | TRBV24-1 | CATNGGSGTSGEQFF | TGTGCCACCAATGGGGGATCCGGGACTAGCGGGGAGCAGTTCTTC
many | TRBJ1-1 | - | TRBV20-1 | CSAWDGLNTEAFF | TGCAGTGCTTGGGACGGACTGAACACTGAAGCTTTCTTT
many | TRBJ1-6 | - | TRBV5-1 | CASSLDPGRNSPLHF | TGCGCCAGCAGCTTGGATCCCGGCCGTAATTCACCCCTCCACTTT
few | TRBJ2-2 | - | TRBV5-1 | CASTLAANTGELFF | TGCGCCAGCACCTTAGCGGCGAACACCGGGGAGCTGTTTTTT
many | TRBJ2-2 | - | TRBV5-1 | CASSLLTGELFF | TGCGCCAGCAGCTTGTTGACAGGGGAGCTGTTTTTT
many | TRBJ2-7 | - | TRBV20-1 | CSAREPGLVGWEQYF | TGCAGTGCTAGAGAACCGGGACTGGTCGGATGGGAGCAGTACTTC
many | TRBJ2-5 | TRBD2 | TRBV12-3/TRBV12-4 | CASSIKKGLALQETQYF | TGTGCCAGCAGTATAAAAAAGGGACTAGCCCTTCAAGAGACCCAGTACTTC
- | TRBJ2-3 | - | TRBV6-1 | CASSRRTEGEDTLYF | TGTGCCAGCAGTCGACGGACAGAGGGTGAAGATACGCTGTATTTT
many | TRBJ1-5 | - | TRBV28 | CASSPLGRNSNQPQHF | TGTGCCAGCAGTCCCTTGGGACGGAATAGCAATCAGCCCCAGCATTTT
few | TRBJ2-1 | TRBD2 | TRBV11-1 | CATRGRLAVYNEQFF | TGTGCCACCCGGGGGAGGCTAGCGGTATACAATGAGCAGTTCTTC
many | TRBJ1-1 | - | TRBV12-3/TRBV12-4 | CASSLEGVNTEAFF | TGTGCCAGCAGTTTGGAGGGGGTGAACACTGAAGCTTTCTTT
- | TRBJ2-1 | - | TRBV7-2 | CASSFTPRVNNEQFF | TGTGCCAGCAGCTTTACCCCCCGGGTGAACAATGAGCAGTTCTTC
- | TRBJ2-7 | - | TRBV5-5 | CASSRMGVTYEQYF | TGTGCCAGCAGCCGCATGGGGGTAACCTACGAGCAGTACTTC
few | TRBJ1-5 | TRBD1 | TRBV27 | CASRGQGGLGNQPQHF | TGTGCCAGCAGGGGACAGGGGGGATTAGGCAATCAGCCCCAGCATTTT
- | TRBJ2-2 | - | TRBV5-6 | CASSGDIYTGELFF | TGTGCCAGCAGCGGGGACATTTACACCGGGGAGCTGTTTTTT
many | TRBJ2-1 | - | TRBV24-1 | CATSDFGNEQFF | TGTGCCACCAGTGATTTCGGCAATGAGCAGTTCTTC
many | TRBJ2-7 | TRBD1 | TRBV7-2 | CASSTRQGGYEQYF | TGTGCCAGCAGCACAAGACAGGGCGGCTACGAGCAGTACTTC
many | TRBJ1-2 | - | TRBV27 | CASSLSPGTNYGYTF | TGTGCCAGCAGTTTATCCCCGGGTACTAACTATGGCTACACCTTC
- | TRBJ2-2 | - | TRBV7-8 | CASSLARADTGELFF | TGTGCCAGCAGCTTAGCCAGGGCTGACACCGGGGAGCTGTTTTTT
many | TRBJ2-3 | TRBD2 | TRBV18 | CASSPGNLAGLTDTQYF | TGTGCCAGCTCACCCGGTAATCTAGCGGGTCTAACAGATACGCAGTATTTT
few | TRBJ2-7 | TRBD2 | TRBV7-9 | CASSYKVGGASYEQYF | TGTGCCAGCAGCTACAAGGTGGGAGGGGCCTCCTACGAGCAGTACTTC
few | TRBJ2-1 | TRBD1 | TRBV6-2/TRBV6-3 | CASSPWTGPANEQFF | TGTGCCAGCAGTCCTTGGACAGGGCCCGCCAATGAGCAGTTCTTC